The clone carrying this TCR beta chain was found many times. Its antigen remains unidentified. The data were taken from a study of CD8+CD57+ T cells in acquired aplastic anemia. Study context: An average of 3.2 ug of DNA was obtained from sorted CD4+ and CD8+ cells.

Study conclusions and caveats: Patients and controls were not found to differ significantly in CD8+ Simpson's diversity. In common between the patients and the controls were twenty-nine CD8+ CDR3 sequences.

The study profiled TCR beta VDJ and CDR3 using genomic DNA as template. TCRdb called the reads again in MiXCR, with one record for every CDR3 protein. Here the sample spans about 220,000 distinct CDR3 sequences, roughly 35% being singletons. The CDR3 consists of 15 residues. Germline loops: CDR1 SNHLY, CDR2 FYNNEI. J was trimmed by 5 bases and V by 4 bases; bases with no gene match: 7. The rearrangement uses TRBV2 and TRBJ1-4; TRBD1 agrees at 7 bases. Material: sorted CD4+, CD8+, or CD8+CD57+ T cells (not recorded which) from PBMCs. The clonotype originates from a human donor in good health, serving as a control. The CDR3 region is CASSGGTAGNEKLFF. Written as DNA, the CDR3 is TGTGCCAGCAGTGGCGGGACAGCGGGAAATGAAAAACTGTTTTTT.